The 27 T cell receptor beta chains presented below share a single source sample, sequenced in a study of sequential checkpoint blockade in melanoma (dated by TCRdb to between 2018 and 2020). The sample's treatment or condition label, decoded: randomized to nivolumab then ipilimumab (arm A) or the reverse (arm B). Library method: the immunoSEQ multiplex PCR assay. TCRdb stores this immuneACCESS table with in-frame sequences only. Part of the clones is absent; in the studies checked, under half of the shortfall reflects unresolved V genes, and no reason is known for the rest. The sample data list over 30,000 clones, and about four fifths of these were observed just once. The top ten constitute approximately 6% of the sample. The source material was CD8+ T cells sorted from blood (inferred from file names), sampled from a patient given nivolumab and ipilimumab in sequence. The receptors were sampled from a human donor with melanoma.

V gene TRBV9 combines with J gene TRBJ2-5; D is perhaps TRBD2 (5 bases). Trimming pared 0 bases from V and 5 bases from J, leaving 11 bases between. The V gene's germline CDR1 is SGDLS and CDR2 YYNGEE. CDR3 size: 14 residues. This CDR3 is CASSVALGWETQYF. DNA for the CDR3: TGTGCCAGCAGCGTAGCACTAGGGTGGGAGACCCAGTACTTC.

The J gene is TRBJ2-5, the V gene TRBV13, with D possibly TRBD2 on 7 matching bases. Trimming took off 5 bases at V and 2 bases at J, with 18 bases between the two ends. This CDR3 has 16 amino acids. Germline V gene lookup returns CDR1 PRHDT and CDR2 FYEKMQ (reference sequence). Here the CDR3 DNA reads TGTGCCAGCAGCCCCAGACTAGGGGGGGCTCAAGAGACCCAGTACTTC. It encodes CASSPRLGGAQETQYF.

V and J are TRBV2 and TRBJ1-4; TRBD1 is a possible D gene (5 bases). The CDR3 has 13 amino acids. Trimming took off 8 bases at V and 3 bases at J, with 10 bases between the two ends. The V gene's germline CDR1 is SNHLY and CDR2 FYNNEI. CDR3 protein: CASGGAPNEKLFF. Here the CDR3 DNA reads TGTGCCAGCGGAGGGGCTCCTAATGAAAAACTGTTTTTT.

V usage is TRBV11-1 and J usage is TRBJ2-7; 9 bases match TRBD2. The germline CDR1 and CDR2 sequences are SGHAT and FQDESV (reference sequence). This CDR3 has 17 residues. Germline trimming cut 1 base from V and 0 bases from J; bases unmatched to any gene: 7. CDR3 loop: CASSLGVAGDSSYEQYF. CDR3 nucleotide sequence: TGTGCCAGCAGCTTAGGGGTAGCGGGGGACAGCTCCTACGAGCAGTACTTC.

In its sample, this clone was seen once. The rearrangement uses TRBV5-1 and TRBJ2-2; TRBD2 matches 10 bases. V was pared by 0 bases and J by 7 bases, with 6 bases of the junction left unmatched. The CDR3 runs to 16 residues. Germline-derived CDR1 and CDR2 are SGHRS and YFSETQ. CDR3 sequence reads: CASSLAASGGYGELFF. In DNA, the CDR3 is TGCGCCAGCAGCTTGGCGGCTAGCGGGGGATACGGGGAGCTGTTTTTT.

The chain links TRBV19 to TRBJ1-2, with 8 bases that match TRBD1. This CDR3 has 15 amino acids. The junction had 9 bases not matched to a gene; V was cut back by 3 bases and J by 6 bases. From germline, CDR1 is LNHDA and CDR2 SQIVND (reference sequence). The CDR3 sequence is CASSIGTGLADGYTF. The CDR3 nucleotides read TGTGCCAGTAGTATCGGGACAGGACTGGCTGATGGCTACACCTTC.

Concerning this clone itself: In this CDR3 the conserved last residue, phenylalanine or tryptophan, is missing, so a read error is likely. Because the CDR3's place on the DNA is in doubt, the DNA is left out and the CDR3 is given as listed by TCRdb. The rearrangement uses TRBV2 and TRBJ1-2. Ends included, the CDR3 has 11 residues. Germline values: CDR1 SNHLY, CDR2 FYNNEI. The CDR3 here is CASSEGGPIGV.

V is TRBV14 and J is TRBJ1-1; TRBD1 matches 7 bases. This CDR3 region has 15 residues. Germline values: CDR1 SGHDN, CDR2 FVKESK. Trimming removed 3 bases from V and 4 bases from J; junction bases left unmatched: 8. Here the CDR3 DNA reads TGTGCCAGCAGCCACCATCTTCAGGGGGGCACTGAAGCTTTCTTT. This encodes CASSHHLQGGTEAFF.

V gene TRBV13 combines with J gene TRBJ2-1; 16 bases are shared with TRBD2. The ends lost 5 bases at V and 6 bases at J; junction bases unmatched: 7. This CDR3 spans 17 amino acids. Germline assignment: CDR1 PRHDT and CDR2 FYEKMQ (reference sequence). CDR3 in DNA: TGTGCCAGCAGCCCCAAGGGGACTAGCGGGAGGGCCAATGAGCAGTTCTTC. Translating gives CASSPKGTSGRANEQFF.

This chain joins TRBV7-6 and TRBJ2-7; 7 nucleotides align to TRBD2. V shed 1 base and J 5 bases; nucleotides not matched to a gene: 11. The germline V gene has CDR1 SGHVS and CDR2 FNYEAQ. The CDR3 spans 16 residues. The CDR3 DNA is TGTGCCAGCAGCTTAGGTTGGACTAGTGGGATCCACGAGCAGTACTTC. Protein: CASSLGWTSGIHEQYF.

V is TRBV21-1 and J is TRBJ2-7; the D segment call TRBD2 is taken from the table without a DNA check. TRBV21-1 is a pseudogene locus. CDR3 length: 13 residues. The CDR3 sequence is CASGRTGNYEQYF. The CDR3 DNA follows: TGTGCCAGCGGACGGACTGGGAACTACGAGCAGTACTTC.

A single count supports this clone. The chain links TRBV14 to TRBJ2-1; 7 bases are shared with TRBD1. Germline-derived CDR1 and CDR2 are SGHDN and FVKESK. This CDR3 is 14 amino acids long. V lost 3 bases, J lost 7 bases, and 6 bases stayed unmatched. In DNA, the CDR3 is TGTGCCAGCAGCCAGCAGGGGGTACGGAATGAGCAGTTCTTC. Protein: CASSQQGVRNEQFF.

This clone was recorded a few times. CDR3 sequence (DNA): TGTGCCAGTGCATGGGGCAGGGGGGCCTATGGCTACACCTTC. This gives the protein CASAWGRGAYGYTF. V usage is TRBV19 and J usage is TRBJ1-2, with 7 bases lining up with TRBD1. Trimming took 8 bases from V and 4 from J; bases not matched to a gene: 10. The germline CDR1 and CDR2 sequences are LNHDA and SQIVND (reference sequence). The CDR3 is made up of 14 amino acids.

V is TRBV6-1 and J is TRBJ2-1, with 10 bases matching TRBD2. This CDR3 contains 13 residues. Germline lookup yields CDR1 MNHNS and CDR2 SASEGT. CDR3 DNA: TGTGGGGTAATAGCGGGAGGACTCTATGAGCAGTTCTTC. Amino acids: CGVIAGGLYEQFF.

V usage is TRBV7-2 and J usage is TRBJ2-7; D is unresolved. Germline CDR1 reads SGHTA; CDR2 reads FQGNSA. The CDR3 has 13 residues. Trimming took off 0 bases at V and 3 bases at J, with 6 bases between the two ends. CDR3: CASSLAQNYEQYF. CDR3 in DNA: TGTGCCAGCAGCTTAGCCCAGAACTACGAGCAGTACTTC.

This clone was recorded only once. V and J are TRBV6-1 and TRBJ1-2, with 7 positions matching TRBD1. The CDR3 extends over 13 amino acids. CDR1 MNHNS and CDR2 SASEGT come from the germline V gene. The V segment lost 2 bases and the J segment 7 bases; nucleotides outside the gene matches: 4. CDR3 DNA: TGTGCCAGCAGTGAATGGCAGGGGGTTGGCTACACCTTC. The encoded protein is CASSEWQGVGYTF.

This chain links TRBV19 with TRBJ1-1; TRBD1 might be the D (5 bases). The CDR3 consists of 14 residues. Germline assignment: CDR1 LNHDA and CDR2 SQIVND (reference sequence). Trimming shortened V by 5 bases and J by 0 bases, and 10 bases separated the two germline ends. The chain's CDR3 is CASSWGPMNTEAFF. CDR3 nucleotides: TGTGCCAGTAGTTGGGGCCCGATGAACACTGAAGCTTTCTTT.

The genes are TRBV20-1 and TRBJ1-2; no clear D gene. Trimming took off 3 bases at V and 6 bases at J, with 8 bases between the two ends. Germline lookup yields CDR1 DFQATT and CDR2 SNEGSKA (reference sequence). This CDR3 contains 11 residues. CDR3 coding DNA: TGCAGTGCTAGGCCCCTAAATGGCTACACCTTC. It codes for CSARPLNGYTF.

The chain couples TRBV2 to TRBJ2-3, with D possibly being TRBD2 (5 bases). CDR1 is SNHLY, CDR2 FYNNEI, per germline. The CDR3 spans 14 residues. Deletions cut 8 bases from V and 4 bases from J, with 16 bases between. CDR3 sequence reads: CASLDLLTADTQYF. The CDR3 coding sequence is TGTGCCAGCCTGGACTTGCTTACGGCAGATACGCAGTATTTT. Full variable domain (missing parts from reference TRBV2 and TRBJ2-3): EPEVTQTPSHQVTQMGQEVILRCVPISNHLYFYWYRQILGQKVEFLVSFYNNEISEKSEIFDDQFSVERPDGSNFTLKIRSTKLEDSAMYFCASLDLLTADTQYFGPGTRLTVL.

The chain uses TRBV2 and TRBJ2-7; D is perhaps TRBD2 (6 bases). This CDR3 spans 14 amino acids. V was shortened by 7 bases and J by 4 bases, with 17 bases between the two germline ends. Germline CDR1 SNHLY, CDR2 FYNNEI. Here the CDR3 DNA reads TGTGCCAGCATTCGGGACTCCCGTATATACGAGCAGTACTTC. This codes for CASIRDSRIYEQYF.

The rearrangement uses TRBV6-5 and TRBJ2-5; 7 positions match TRBD2. The germline CDR1 and CDR2 sequences are MNHEY and SVGAGI. This CDR3 is 15 amino acids long. The V and J ends lost 2 bases and 5 bases, in that order; junction bases with no gene match: 8. The DNA of the CDR3 is TGTGCCAGCAGTTACCTCGGGCTGGGAGGGGAGACCCAGTACTTC. Translation gives CASSYLGLGGETQYF.

J is TRBJ2-7 and V is TRBV29-1; TRBD1 might be the D (6 bases). CDR3 length equals 13 residues. The V end was cut by 4 bases, the J end by 0 bases, with 10 bases between. The germline CDR1 and CDR2 sequences are SQVTM and ANQGSEA. The CDR3 DNA reads TGCAGCGTTGTGTTGGACAGCTCCTACGAGCAGTACTTC. The encoded protein is CSVVLDSSYEQYF.

This CDR3 reads CAWSVQALTEAFF. Here the CDR3 DNA reads TGTGCCTGGAGTGTACAGGCACTCACTGAAGCTTTCTTT. This chain uses TRBV30 with TRBJ1-1; tentatively, D is TRBD1 (5 bases). Germline CDR1 GTSNPN, CDR2 SVGIG (reference sequence). This CDR3 comprises 13 residues. Trimming stripped 0 bases from V and 4 bases from J, with 9 bases between. Combining the CDR3 with reference TRBV30 and TRBJ1-1 gives the whole variable domain SQTIHQWPATLVQPVGSPLSLECTVEGTSNPNLYWYRQAAGRGLQLLFYSVGIGQISSEVPQNLSASRPQDRQFILSSKKLLLSDSGFYLCAWSVQALTEAFFGQGTRLTVV.

The chain recombines TRBV28 with TRBJ2-5; TRBD2 is a possible D gene (6 bases). Germline-derived CDR1 and CDR2 are MDHEN and SYDVKM. The CDR3 is made up of 14 amino acids. V lost 5 bases and J 5 bases, leaving 15 bases between the germline ends. The CDR3 reads CASSPRLGGETQYF. The CDR3 region has the DNA TGTGCCAGCAGTCCCCGACTAGGAGGCGAGACCCAGTACTTC.

The chain is built from TRBV27 and TRBJ2-3, with 12 nucleotides matching TRBD2. Germline CDR1 is MNHEY and CDR2 is SMNVEV (reference sequence). CDR3 length: 15 residues. V shed 4 bases and J 6 bases; nucleotides not matched to a gene: 5. The CDR3 DNA reads as TGTGCCAGCAGTTCAAGACTAGCGGGAGAGGATACGCAGTATTTT. It codes for CASSSRLAGEDTQYF.

V is TRBV29-1 and J is TRBJ2-5; D perhaps matches TRBD1 (6 bases). The DNA end favors TRBJ2-7, so the J call may be wrong. Looked up from germline, CDR1 is SQVTM and CDR2 is ANQGSEA. This CDR3 is 13 amino acids long. The CDR3 region is CSVVLDSSYEQYF. CDR3 coding DNA: TGCAGCGTTGTGTTGGACAGCTCCTACGAGCAGTACTTC.

By sample share, this clone is medium-sized. V and J are TRBV25-1 and TRBJ1-5; TRBD1 agrees at 10 bases. The CDR3 is 15 amino acids. Per the germline V gene, CDR1 is MGHDK and CDR2 is SYGVNS. After removal of 8 bases from V and 6 bases from J, the junction contained 10 bases not matched to a gene. This chain's CDR3 is CASGDRGFSGQPQHF. Here the CDR3 DNA reads TGTGCCAGCGGGGACAGGGGATTTTCTGGTCAGCCCCAGCATTTT.